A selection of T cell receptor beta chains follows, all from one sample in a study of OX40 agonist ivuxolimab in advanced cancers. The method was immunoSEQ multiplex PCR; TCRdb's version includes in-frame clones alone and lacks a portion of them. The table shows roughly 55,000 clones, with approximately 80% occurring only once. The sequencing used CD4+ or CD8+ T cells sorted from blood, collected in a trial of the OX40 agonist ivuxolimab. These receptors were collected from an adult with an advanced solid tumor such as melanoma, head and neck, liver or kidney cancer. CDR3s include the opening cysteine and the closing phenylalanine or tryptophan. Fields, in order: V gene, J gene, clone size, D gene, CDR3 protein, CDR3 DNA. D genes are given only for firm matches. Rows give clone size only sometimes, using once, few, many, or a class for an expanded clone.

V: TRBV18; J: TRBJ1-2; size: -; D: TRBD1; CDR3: CASSLGQGAYGYTF; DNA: TGTGCCAGCTCCCTTGGACAGGGAGCCTATGGCTACACCTTC
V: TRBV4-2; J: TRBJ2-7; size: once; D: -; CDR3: CASSQEGYEQYF; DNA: TGTGCCAGCAGCCAAGAGGGATACGAGCAGTACTTC
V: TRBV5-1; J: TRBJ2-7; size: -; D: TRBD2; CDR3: CASSKEGTSYEQYF; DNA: TGCGCCAGCAGCAAGGAAGGGACTAGCTACGAGCAGTACTTC
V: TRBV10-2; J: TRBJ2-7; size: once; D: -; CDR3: CASSDPSEELTSRYEQYF; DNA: TGCGCCAGCAGTGACCCATCCGAGGAACTAACTAGTCGGTACGAGCAGTACTTC
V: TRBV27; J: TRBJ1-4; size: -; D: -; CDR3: CASSPRGGGEKLFF; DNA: TGTGCCAGCAGTCCCCGGGGAGGGGGTGAAAAACTGTTTTTT
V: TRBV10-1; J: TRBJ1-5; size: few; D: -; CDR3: CAPIMRKPQHF; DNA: TGCGCCCCGATCATGAGAAAGCCCCAGCATTTT
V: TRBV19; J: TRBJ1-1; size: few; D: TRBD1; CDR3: CASSTLDRAEAFF; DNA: TGTGCCAGTAGTACCCTAGACAGGGCGGAAGCTTTCTTT
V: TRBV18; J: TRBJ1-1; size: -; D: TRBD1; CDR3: CASSPGQGEKAFF; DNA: TGTGCCAGCTCGCCCGGACAGGGGGAAAAAGCTTTCTTT
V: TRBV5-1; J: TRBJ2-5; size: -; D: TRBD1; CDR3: CASSWKGAQETQYF; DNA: TGCGCCAGCAGCTGGAAGGGGGCACAAGAGACCCAGTACTTC
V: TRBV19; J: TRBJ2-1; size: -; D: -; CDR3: CASSIDQTAYNEQFF; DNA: TGTGCCAGTAGTATAGATCAAACCGCTTACAATGAGCAGTTCTTC
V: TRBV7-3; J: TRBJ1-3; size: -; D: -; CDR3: CASSLSGGTSSGNTIYF; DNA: TGTGCCAGCAGCTTAAGCGGGGGGACAAGCTCTGGAAACACCATATATTTT
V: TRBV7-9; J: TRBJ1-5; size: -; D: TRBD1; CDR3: CASSPGQGRYQPQHF; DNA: TGTGCCAGCAGCCCCGGACAGGGGAGGTATCAGCCCCAGCATTTT
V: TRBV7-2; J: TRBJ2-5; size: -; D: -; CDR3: CASSLGASSETQYF; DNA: TGTGCCAGCAGCTTAGGGGCTAGCAGCGAGACCCAGTACTTC
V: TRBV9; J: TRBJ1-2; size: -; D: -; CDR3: CASSPQGPYGYTF; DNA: TGTGCCAGCAGCCCCCAGGGCCCCTATGGCTACACCTTC
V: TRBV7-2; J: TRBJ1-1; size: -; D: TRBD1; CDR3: CASSYAGGGTEAFF; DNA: TGTGCCAGCAGCTATGCAGGGGGCGGGACTGAAGCTTTCTTT
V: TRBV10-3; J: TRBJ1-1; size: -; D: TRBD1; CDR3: CAISEYGQGNTEAFF; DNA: TGTGCCATCAGTGAGTATGGACAGGGGAACACTGAAGCTTTCTTT
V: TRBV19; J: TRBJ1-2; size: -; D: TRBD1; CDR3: CASTAAGTGGFGYTF; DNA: TGTGCCAGTACCGCGGCCGGGACAGGGGGTTTTGGCTACACCTTC
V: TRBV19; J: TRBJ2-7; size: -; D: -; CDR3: CASSKKGEIFNEQYF; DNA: TGTGCCAGTAGTAAAAAAGGGGAGATCTTCAACGAGCAGTACTTC
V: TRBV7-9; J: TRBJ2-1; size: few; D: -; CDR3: CASSLPLYNEQFF; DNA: TGTGCCAGCAGCTTACCACTATACAATGAGCAGTTCTTC
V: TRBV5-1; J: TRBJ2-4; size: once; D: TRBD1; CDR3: CASSSGQGGNIQYF; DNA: TGCGCCAGCAGCTCGGGACAGGGCGGAAACATTCAGTACTTC
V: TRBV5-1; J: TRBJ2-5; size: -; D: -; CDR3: CASRGAVGQETQYF; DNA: TGCGCCAGCAGAGGGGCGGTGGGCCAAGAGACCCAGTACTTC
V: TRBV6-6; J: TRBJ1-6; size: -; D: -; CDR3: CASSYSGGGDSPLHF; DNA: TGTGCCAGCAGTTACTCCGGGGGTGGGGATTCACCCCTCCACTTT
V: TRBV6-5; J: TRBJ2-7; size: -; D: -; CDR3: CASSYLQGQQYF; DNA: TGTGCCAGCAGTTACTTACAGGGCCAGCAGTACTTC
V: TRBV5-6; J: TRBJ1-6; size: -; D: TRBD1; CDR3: CASSRTTGYGGSPLHF; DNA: TGTGCCAGCAGCCGTACGACAGGGTACGGGGGTTCACCCCTCCACTTT
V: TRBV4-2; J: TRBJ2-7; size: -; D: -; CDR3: CASSQEKRASNEQYF; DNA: TGTGCCAGCAGCCAAGAAAAGCGGGCCTCTAACGAGCAGTACTTC
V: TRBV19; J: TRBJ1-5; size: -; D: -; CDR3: CASSIETGNQPQHF; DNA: TGTGCCAGTAGTATCGAAACGGGAAATCAGCCCCAGCATTTT
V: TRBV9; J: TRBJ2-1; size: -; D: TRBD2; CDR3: CASSVRGADEQFF; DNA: TGTGCCAGCAGCGTGCGGGGGGCCGATGAGCAGTTCTTC
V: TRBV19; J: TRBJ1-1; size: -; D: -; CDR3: CASIWGGMESEAFF; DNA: TGTGCCAGTATTTGGGGAGGGATGGAATCTGAAGCTTTCTTT
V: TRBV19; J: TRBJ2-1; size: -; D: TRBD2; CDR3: CASSILRTSGLNEQFF; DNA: TGTGCCAGTAGTATTTTGAGGACTAGCGGCCTCAATGAGCAGTTCTTC
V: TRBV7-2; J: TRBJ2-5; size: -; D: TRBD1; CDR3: CASSFTWTGGETQYF; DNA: TGTGCCAGCAGCTTTACATGGACAGGGGGGGAGACCCAGTACTTC
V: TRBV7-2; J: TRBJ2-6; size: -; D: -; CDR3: CASSRTGPGANVLTF; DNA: TGTGCCAGCAGCCGCACAGGGCCTGGGGCCAACGTCCTGACTTTC
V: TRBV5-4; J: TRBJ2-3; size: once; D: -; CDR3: CASSLGLAIQGGDTQYF; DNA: TGTGCCAGCAGCTTGGGACTAGCGATTCAGGGGGGAGATACGCAGTATTTT
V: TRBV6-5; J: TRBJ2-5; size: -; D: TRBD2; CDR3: CASRLGLAGDETQYF; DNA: TGTGCCAGCCGTCTGGGACTAGCGGGAGACGAGACCCAGTACTTC